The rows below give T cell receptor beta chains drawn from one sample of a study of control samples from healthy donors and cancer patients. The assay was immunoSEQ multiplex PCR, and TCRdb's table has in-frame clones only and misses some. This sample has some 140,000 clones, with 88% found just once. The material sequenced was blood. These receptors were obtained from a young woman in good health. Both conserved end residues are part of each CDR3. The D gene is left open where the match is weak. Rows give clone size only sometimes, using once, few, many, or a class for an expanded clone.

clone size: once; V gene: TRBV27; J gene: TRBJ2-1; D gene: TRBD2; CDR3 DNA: TGTGCCAGCAGTAGATACCGCGGACTAGCGGGAGGGAGCTCCTACAATGAGCAGTTCTTC; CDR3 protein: CASSRYRGLAGGSSYNEQFF
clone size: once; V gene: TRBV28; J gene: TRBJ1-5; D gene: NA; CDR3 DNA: TGTGCCAGCAGTTTTCTCGGGGGAAACAATCAGCCCCAGCATTTT; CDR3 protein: CASSFLGGNNQPQHF
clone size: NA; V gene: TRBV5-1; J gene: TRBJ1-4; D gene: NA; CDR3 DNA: TGCGCCAGCAGCTTGGGGCCGGGAGATGAAAAACTGTTTTTT; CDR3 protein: CASSLGPGDEKLFF
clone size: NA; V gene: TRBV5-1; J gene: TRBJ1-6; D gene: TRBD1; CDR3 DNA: TGCGCCAGCAGCTGGCTCGCCCCCGGGACAGGGGGCGCAAATTCACCCCTCCACTTT; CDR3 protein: CASSWLAPGTGGANSPLHF
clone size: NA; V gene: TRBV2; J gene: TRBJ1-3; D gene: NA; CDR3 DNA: TGTGCCAGCAGTGAAGCCGCCACGACCTCTGGAAACACCATATATTTT; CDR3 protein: CASSEAATTSGNTIYF
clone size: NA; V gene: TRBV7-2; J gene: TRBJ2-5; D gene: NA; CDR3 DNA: TGTGCCAGCAGCTTACTGTGGGGAGAGACCCAGTACTTC; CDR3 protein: CASSLLWGETQYF
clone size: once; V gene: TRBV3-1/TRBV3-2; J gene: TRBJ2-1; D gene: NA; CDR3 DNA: TGTGCCAGCACCTTGGGGCGGCAGCAGTTCTTC; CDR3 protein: CASTLGRQQFF
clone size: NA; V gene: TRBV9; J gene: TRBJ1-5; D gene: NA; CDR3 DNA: TGTGCCAGCAGCCCAGGAGGGGGGCGTTCAGCGCCCCAGCATTTT; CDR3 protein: CASSPGGGRSAPQHF
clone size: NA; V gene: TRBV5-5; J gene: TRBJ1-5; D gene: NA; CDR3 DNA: TGTGCCAGCAGCTTGAGTTCGGATCAGCCCCAGCATTTT; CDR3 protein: CASSLSSDQPQHF
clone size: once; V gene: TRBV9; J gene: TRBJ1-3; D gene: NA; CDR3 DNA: TGTGCCAGCAGCGCGGACATTTCCCTCGCTGGAAACACCATATATTTT; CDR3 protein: CASSADISLAGNTIYF
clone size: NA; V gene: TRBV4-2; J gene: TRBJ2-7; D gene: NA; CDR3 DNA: TGTGCCAGCAGCCAAGAGTACGGGACCTACGAGCAGTACTTC; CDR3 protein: CASSQEYGTYEQYF
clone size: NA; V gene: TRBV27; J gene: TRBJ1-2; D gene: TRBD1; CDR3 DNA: TGTGCCAGCAGTGGCGGGACAGGGGTGGGTTATGGCTACACCTTC; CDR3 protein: CASSGGTGVGYGYTF
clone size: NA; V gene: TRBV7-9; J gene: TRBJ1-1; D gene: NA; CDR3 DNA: TGTGCCAGCAGGTTTGGGGGACAAATGAACACTGAAGCTTTCTTT; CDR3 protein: CASRFGGQMNTEAFF